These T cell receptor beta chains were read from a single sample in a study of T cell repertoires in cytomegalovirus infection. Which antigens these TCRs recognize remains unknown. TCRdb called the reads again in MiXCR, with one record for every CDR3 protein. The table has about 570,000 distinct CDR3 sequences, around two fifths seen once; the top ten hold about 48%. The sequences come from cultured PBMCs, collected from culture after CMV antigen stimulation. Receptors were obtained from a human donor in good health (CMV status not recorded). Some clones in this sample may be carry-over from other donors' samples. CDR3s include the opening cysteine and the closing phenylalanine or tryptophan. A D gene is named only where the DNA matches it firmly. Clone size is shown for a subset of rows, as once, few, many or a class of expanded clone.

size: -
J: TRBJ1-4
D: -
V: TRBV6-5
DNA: TGTGCCAGCAGTCCCACTAAGGGGACTAATGAAAAACTGTTTTTT
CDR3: CASSPTKGTNEKLFF

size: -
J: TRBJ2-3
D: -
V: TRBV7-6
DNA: TGTGCCAGCAGCTTATGGACAGATACGCAGTATTTT
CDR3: CASSLWTDTQYF

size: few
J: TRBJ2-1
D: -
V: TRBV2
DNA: TGTGCCACACAAAGGTCGGGGAGGTCGGTCAATGAGCAGTTCTTC
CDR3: CATQRSGRSVNEQFF

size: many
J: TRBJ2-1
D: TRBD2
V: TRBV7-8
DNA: TGTGCCAGCAGCTTAAATCTAGGACTAGCGAGACCTTACAATGAGCAGTTCTTC
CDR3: CASSLNLGLARPYNEQFF

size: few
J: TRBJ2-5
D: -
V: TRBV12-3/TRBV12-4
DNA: TGTGCCAGCAGCGTGGATAGGGAAGAGACCCAGTACTTC
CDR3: CASSVDREETQYF

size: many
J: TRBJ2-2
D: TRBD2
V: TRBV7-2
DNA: TGTGCCAGCAGCCTAGGACTAGCGGCTACCGGGGAGCTGTTTTTT
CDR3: CASSLGLAATGELFF

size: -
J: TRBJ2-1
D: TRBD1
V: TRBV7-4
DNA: TGTGCCAGCAGCTCCACTGGGGCAGGGGGCTTAAATGAGCAGTTCTTC
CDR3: CASSSTGAGGLNEQFF

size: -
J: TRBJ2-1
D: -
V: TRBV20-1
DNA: TGCAGGCCCTTTAGGGGTAGAAATGAGCAGTTCTTC
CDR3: CRPFRGRNEQFF

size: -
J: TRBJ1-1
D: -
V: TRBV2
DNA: TGTGCCAGCACCAAGCGGGGGAACACTGAAGCTTTCTTT
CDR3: CASTKRGNTEAFF

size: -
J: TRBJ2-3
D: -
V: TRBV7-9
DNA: TGTGCCAGCACCCGGGGGGCCGCAGATACGCAGTATTTT
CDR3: CASTRGAADTQYF

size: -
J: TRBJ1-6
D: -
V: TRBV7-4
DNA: TGTGCCAGCAGCCCTCCCACTTATGATTCACCCCTCCACTTT
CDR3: CASSPPTYDSPLHF

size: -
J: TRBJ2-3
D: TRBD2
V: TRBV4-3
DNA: TGCGCCAGCAGCCAAGCTGAAGGACTAGCGTTGGCAGATACGCAGTATTTT
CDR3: CASSQAEGLALADTQYF

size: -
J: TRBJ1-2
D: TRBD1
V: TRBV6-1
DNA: TGTGCCAGCAGAAACCGGGACAGGGAACATGGCTACACCTTC
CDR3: CASRNRDREHGYTF

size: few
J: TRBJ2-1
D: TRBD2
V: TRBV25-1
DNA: TGTGCCAGCAGTGGATACACCGGGACTACCTACAATGAGCAGTTCTTC
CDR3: CASSGYTGTTYNEQFF

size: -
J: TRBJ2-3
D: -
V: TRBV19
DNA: TGTGCCAGTAGTGGGTCGTCCCTTAACACAGATACGCAGTATTTT
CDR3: CASSGSSLNTDTQYF

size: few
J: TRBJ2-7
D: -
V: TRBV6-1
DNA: TGTGCCACCGCCAGGTCCTACGAGCAGTACTTC
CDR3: CATARSYEQYF

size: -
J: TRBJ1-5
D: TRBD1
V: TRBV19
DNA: TGTGCCAGTAGGCCCGGGACAGGGCGGTCTCAGCCCCAGCATTTT
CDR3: CASRPGTGRSQPQHF

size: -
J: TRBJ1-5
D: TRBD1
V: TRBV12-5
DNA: TGTGCTAGTGGAGCGGGACAGGGGGAGTTTAGGCCCCAGCATTTT
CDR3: CASGAGQGEFRPQHF

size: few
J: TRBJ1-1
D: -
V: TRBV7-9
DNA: TGTGCCAGCAGCTTAAATCGGGGCGCCAACACTGAAGCTTTCTTT
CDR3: CASSLNRGANTEAFF

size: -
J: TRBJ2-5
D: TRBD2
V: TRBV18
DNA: TGTGCCAGCTCACCTGAGACTAGCGGGGAGACCCAGTACTTC
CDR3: CASSPETSGETQYF

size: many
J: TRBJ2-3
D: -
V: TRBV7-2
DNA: TGTGCCAGCAGCCCCCGCCCGGGGCTTCGCACAGATACGCAGTATTTT
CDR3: CASSPRPGLRTDTQYF

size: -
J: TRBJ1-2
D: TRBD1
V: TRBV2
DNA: TGTGCCAGCAGCCGCGAGACTGTCCGGACAGGACGTGGCTACACCTTC
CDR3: CASSRETVRTGRGYTF

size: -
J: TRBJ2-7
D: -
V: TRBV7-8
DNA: TGTGCCAGCAGCCCCGCCCAGGGGTACGAGCAGTACTTC
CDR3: CASSPAQGYEQYF

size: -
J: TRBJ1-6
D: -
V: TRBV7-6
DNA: TGTGCCAGCAGCCCCCGTAACAGGGCGGATTCACCCCTCCACTTT
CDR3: CASSPRNRADSPLHF

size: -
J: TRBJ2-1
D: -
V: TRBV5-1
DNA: TGCGCCAGCAGCTTGGCCGTGGCAGGCGCTTACAATGAGCAGTTCTTC
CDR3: CASSLAVAGAYNEQFF

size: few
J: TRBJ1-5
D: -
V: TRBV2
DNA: TGTGCCAGCCTTATGGAGGGGGGGGTATCCGCCCAGCATTTT
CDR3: CASLMEGGVSAQHF

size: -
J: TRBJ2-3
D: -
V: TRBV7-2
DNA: TGTGCCAGCAGCCCCAAAGAGGGCGGGGCATGGGGCACAGATACGCAGTATTTT
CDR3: CASSPKEGGAWGTDTQYF

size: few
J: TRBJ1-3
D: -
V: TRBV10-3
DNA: TGTGCCATCAGTGGTAGGGCTCTATCTGGAAACACCATATATTTT
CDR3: CAISGRALSGNTIYF

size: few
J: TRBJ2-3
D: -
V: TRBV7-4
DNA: TGTGCCAGCAGCTTAGTTATCGGGGTGGAGACGCAGTATTTT
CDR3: CASSLVIGVETQYF

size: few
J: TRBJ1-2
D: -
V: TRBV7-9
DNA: TGTGCCAGCATCCGGTCCAGGGACACTCACCGGTATGGCTACACCTTC
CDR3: CASIRSRDTHRYGYTF

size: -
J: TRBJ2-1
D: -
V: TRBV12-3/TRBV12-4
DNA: TGTGCCAGCCCTTCCGACCGGGGGGCGGTCGACAATGAGCAGTTCTTC
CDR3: CASPSDRGAVDNEQFF

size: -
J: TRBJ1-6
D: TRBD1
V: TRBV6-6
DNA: TGTGCCAGCAGCTACAAGACAGGGGGGAATTCACCCCTCCACTTT
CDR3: CASSYKTGGNSPLHF

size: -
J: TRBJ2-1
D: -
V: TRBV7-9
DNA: TGTGCCAGCAGCTTATCCGAGCTGGTCCAGTTCTTC
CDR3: CASSLSELVQFF

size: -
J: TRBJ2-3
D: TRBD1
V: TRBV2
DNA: TGTGCCACCAGGGGGGATACGCAGTATTTT
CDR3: CATRGDTQYF

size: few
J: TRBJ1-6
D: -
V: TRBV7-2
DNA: TGTGCCAGCAAATCCGGGACTAATAATTCACCCCTCCACTTT
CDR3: CASKSGTNNSPLHF